A selection of T cell receptor beta chains follows, all from one sample in a study of regulatory T cells in long-lasting Graves disease. TCRdb reprocessed the multiplex PCR reads with MiXCR, giving one entry per CDR3 protein. The sample records roughly 400,000 distinct CDR3 sequences, 21% being singletons. The sequenced sample was peripheral blood mononuclear cells (PBMCs), obtained when the disease was refractory, from a patient treated with antithyroid drugs. These receptors were collected from a female donor with Graves disease. Both conserved end residues are part of each CDR3. D genes are given only for firm matches. The size field is filled for only some rows; it gives once, few, many or a size class.

>TRBV7-8|TRBJ2-7|TRBD1|many
CASSAGTGGFYEQYF
TGTGCCAGCAGCGCCGGGACAGGGGGCTTTTACGAGCAGTACTTC
>TRBV12-3/TRBV12-4|TRBJ2-1|TRBD2|many
CASSSGRYNEQFF
TGTGCCAGCTCTAGCGGGCGCTACAATGAGCAGTTCTTC
>TRBV11-2|TRBJ1-6|TRBD1|.
CASSYWTGPNSPLHF
TGTGCCAGCAGCTATTGGACAGGACCTAATTCACCCCTCCACTTT
>TRBV28|TRBJ2-7|TRBD1|few
CASTRQGGAYEQYF
TGTGCCAGCACTAGACAGGGGGGGGCCTACGAGCAGTACTTC
>TRBV20-1|TRBJ2-7|.|many
CSARAQGYEQYF
TGCAGTGCTAGAGCGCAGGGGTACGAGCAGTACTTC
>TRBV28|TRBJ1-2|.|many
CASSSKGQGPFGGYTF
TGTGCCAGCAGTTCGAAGGGGCAGGGTCCTTTCGGTGGCTACACCTTC
>TRBV12-3/TRBV12-4|TRBJ1-5|.|many
CASSPQRQPQHF
TGTGCCAGCAGCCCCCAAAGACAGCCCCAGCATTTT
>TRBV5-1|TRBJ2-7|.|many
CASSYGRTAYEQYF
TGCGCCAGCAGCTATGGCAGGACAGCCTACGAGCAGTACTTC
>TRBV2|TRBJ1-5|.|many
CASSDLSGGNQPQHF
TGTGCCAGCAGTGATTTGTCAGGGGGCAATCAGCCCCAGCATTTT
>TRBV27|TRBJ2-7|TRBD2|many
CASRPGLAGHEQYF
TGTGCCAGTCGCCCGGGACTAGCGGGCCACGAGCAGTACTTC
>TRBV20-1|TRBJ2-1|TRBD2|.
CSAPLGGNSYNEQFF
TGCAGTGCCCCCCTGGGAGGGAACTCCTACAATGAGCAGTTCTTC
>TRBV12-3/TRBV12-4|TRBJ1-3|.|.
CASRRLGQRTAANTIYF
TGTGCCAGCAGACGGTTGGGACAACGCACGGCGGCGAACACCATATATTTT
>TRBV4-1|TRBJ1-2|.|few
CASRLQEVLPGGYTF
TGCGCCAGCAGGCTTCAGGAGGTATTACCGGGAGGCTACACCTTC
>TRBV20-1|TRBJ2-7|TRBD2|few
CSAAGGRASYEQYF
TGCAGTGCCGCGGGCGGGAGGGCCTCCTACGAGCAGTACTTC
>TRBV6-5|TRBJ2-7|TRBD1|.
CASSSTGQGAYEQYF
TGTGCCAGCAGTTCAACGGGACAGGGAGCCTACGAGCAGTACTTC
>TRBV6-1|TRBJ2-7|.|few
CASGPGLGLSYEQYF
TGTGCCAGCGGGCCGGGGCTCGGTCTCTCCTACGAGCAGTACTTC
>TRBV28|TRBJ1-5|.|many
CASSPLDRMNQPQHF
TGTGCCAGCAGTCCTCTCGACAGGATGAATCAGCCCCAGCATTTT
>TRBV18|TRBJ2-6|TRBD2|.
CASSPKASGSGANVLTF
TGTGCCAGCTCACCGAAGGCTAGCGGGTCTGGGGCCAACGTCCTGACTTTC
>TRBV5-1|TRBJ2-5|.|.
CASSLNGVQETQYF
TGCGCCAGCAGCTTGAACGGCGTCCAAGAGACCCAGTACTTC
>TRBV15|TRBJ2-7|.|few
CATSRDPEWSYEQYF
TGTGCCACCAGCAGAGACCCCGAATGGTCCTACGAGCAGTACTTC
>TRBV6-1|TRBJ1-2|.|many
CASSGGQAGSYGYTF
TGTGCCAGCAGTGGGGGGCAGGCCGGCAGCTATGGCTACACCTTC
>TRBV29-1|TRBJ2-4|.|few
CSVEDRAEWKNIQYF
TGCAGCGTTGAAGATCGGGCGGAGTGGAAAAACATTCAGTACTTC
>TRBV20-1|TRBJ1-5|.|many
CSAGVPQHF
TGCAGTGCTGGGGTGCCCCAGCATTTT
>TRBV24-1|TRBJ2-2|.|few
CATSDLQRTNTGELFF
TGTGCCACCAGTGATTTGCAACGGACGAACACCGGGGAGCTGTTTTTT
>TRBV9|TRBJ1-6|.|few
CASSSRTETVGLHF
TGTGCCAGCAGCTCCCGGACAGAAACGGTGGGCCTCCACTTT
>TRBV28|TRBJ2-7|.|many
CASSHRDTAEQYF
TGTGCCAGCAGTCACCGGGACACCGCCGAGCAGTACTTC
>TRBV5-1|TRBJ2-7|TRBD2|many
CASSWRVSGIEQYF
TGCGCCAGCAGCTGGAGGGTGAGCGGGATCGAGCAGTACTTC
>TRBV12-3/TRBV12-4|TRBJ1-1|.|many
CASNEGGTEAFF
TGTGCCAGCAATGAGGGAGGCACTGAAGCTTTCTTT
>TRBV6-1|TRBJ2-5|TRBD1|.
CASSALTGIGETQYF
TGTGCCAGCAGTGCGCTGACAGGGATAGGAGAGACCCAGTACTTC